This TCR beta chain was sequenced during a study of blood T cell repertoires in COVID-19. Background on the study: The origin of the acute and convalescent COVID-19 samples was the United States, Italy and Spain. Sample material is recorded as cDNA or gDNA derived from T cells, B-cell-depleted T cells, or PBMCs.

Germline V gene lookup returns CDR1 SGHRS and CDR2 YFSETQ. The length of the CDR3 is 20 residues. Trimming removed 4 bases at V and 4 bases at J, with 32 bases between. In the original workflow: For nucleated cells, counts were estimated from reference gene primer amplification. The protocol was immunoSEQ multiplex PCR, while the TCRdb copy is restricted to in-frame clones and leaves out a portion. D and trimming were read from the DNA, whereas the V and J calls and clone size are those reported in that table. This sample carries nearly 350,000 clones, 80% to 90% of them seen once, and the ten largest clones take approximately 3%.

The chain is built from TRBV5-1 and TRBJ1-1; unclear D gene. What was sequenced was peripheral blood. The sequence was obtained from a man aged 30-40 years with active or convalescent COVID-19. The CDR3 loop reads CASSLTPPGGAGLGITEAFF. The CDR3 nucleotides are TGCGCCAGCAGCCTAACCCCTCCAGGAGGCGCGGGGTTAGGGATCACTGAAGCTTTCTTT.